This TCR beta chain was profiled in a study of graft-versus-host responses after intestinal transplantation. About the research overall: Recipients had multivisceral, liver-intestinal, or isolated intestinal transplants. Once they had received anti-thymocyte globulin induction, all recipients took tacrolimus and steroids for approximately 3 years. The study, taken as a whole, reports: Among recipient marrow samples, GvH clones were found; some appeared first in ileum or blood.

A word on this clone: Its antigen is still unknown.

V lost 6 bases to trimming and J lost 6 bases, with 12 bases between them. The CDR3 runs 13 residues. Germline V gives CDR1 MGHDK, CDR2 SYGVNS. Here immunoSEQ multiplex PCR was the method, and the copy in TCRdb shows in-frame clones only, minus some. The data contain about 88,000 clones, 85% to 90% of them singletons. This TCR was recovered from a human donor who received an intestinal transplant. The chain couples TRBV25-1 to TRBJ2-1; unclear D gene. The input for sequencing was unstimulated CD4+ T cells sorted from spleen or lymph node cells, taken before intestinal transplant. The CDR3: CASSTVQFNEQFF. In nucleotides, the CDR3 is TGTGCCAGCAGCACGGTCCAATTCAATGAGCAGTTCTTC. The whole variable domain, remainder taken from reference TRBV25-1 and TRBJ2-1, is EADIYQTPRYLVIGTGKKITLECSQTMGHDKMYWYQQDPGMELHLIHYSYGVNSTEKGDLSSESTVSRIRTEHFPLTLESARPSHTSQYLCASSTVQFNEQFFGPGTRLTVL.